This T cell receptor (beta chain) was identified during a study of T-cell reconstitution after alpha-beta-depleted transplantation in children. General observations from the study: Roughly two months post-transplant, alpha-beta T cells reportedly originated from several hundred graft clones that had expanded. T-cell counts and diversity were attributed mostly to newly produced T cells one year after transplant. The study traced high day-60 TCRbeta diversity in some patients to surviving recipient T cells and thymic progenitors.

In germline, CDR1 is SGHDN, CDR2 FVKESK. Trimming took off 3 bases at V and 4 bases at J, with 18 bases between the two ends. The length of the CDR3 is 16 residues. Library preparation (for TCRbeta) was performed with unique molecular identifiers. TCRdb used MiXCR to reprocess the PCR reads, holding one entry per CDR3 protein. The data hold 500,000 to 750,000 distinct CDR3 sequences, with roughly 27% observed a single time. Details on this clonotype: Its target is not known.

The chain employs TRBV14 and TRBJ2-5, with D tentatively TRBD2 (6 bases). Specimen: PBMCs, collected before TCRalphabeta/CD19-depleted stem cell transplant. This TCR was recovered from a boy younger than two with Wiskott-Aldrich syndrome, due to receive a stem cell transplant. DNA for the CDR3: TGTGCCAGCAGCCACCGGGAGCGCCAATGGAGAGAGACCCAGTACTTC. As protein: CASSHRERQWRETQYF. Drawing the rest from reference TRBV14 and TRBJ2-5, the complete variable domain is EAGVTQFPSHSVIEKGQTVTLRCDPISGHDNLYWYRRVMGKEIKFLLHFVKESKQDESGMPNNRFLAERTGGTYSTLKVQPAELEDSGVYFCASSHRERQWRETQYFGPGTRLLVL.